This is a list of T cell receptor beta chains from one sample in a study of blood T cell repertoires in COVID-19. Produced via immunoSEQ multiplex PCR; TCRdb's table is partial and in-frame only. The table records 150,000 to 200,000 clones, over 75% of them present only once. Sequencing was done on a sample of peripheral blood. The receptors originated from a woman in her seventies with acute or convalescent COVID-19. The CDR3 runs from the conserved cysteine through the conserved F or W. Each record gives: CDR3 length, V gene, CDR3 protein.

>17|TRBV4-2
CASSQEGGLAEKYEQYF
>15|TRBV27
CASSFIGSSYNEQFF
>15|TRBV3-1/TRBV3-2
CASSQDMVSSYEQYF
>13|TRBV5-4
CASCVQGAYEQYF
>16|TRBV9
CASSKERGRASEKLFF
>15|TRBV7-2
CASSLGLAGVHEQFF
>14|TRBV3-1/TRBV3-2
CASSQTGMNTEAFF
>13|TRBV7-3
CASRVTGNTEAFF
>14|TRBV19
CASSTQTGIGELFF
>13|TRBV5-1
CASSLDGDNEQFF
>14|TRBV2
CASSPSRATGELFF
>14|TRBV24-1
CATSHGQGLDTQYF
>14|TRBV9
CASSVDRGYQPQHF
>13|TRBV5-1
CASSLIAMETQYF
>19|TRBV5-1
CASSLLFWTRDSSYNEQFF
>15|TRBV7-9
CASSPRLGSSYEQYF
>13|TRBV30
CAWSVQPVTEAFF
>13|TRBV18
CASSPSQGGGYTF
>13|TRBV3-1/TRBV3-2
CASSLGGQETQYF
>14|TRBV10-3
CAISGLAGVNEQFF
>15|TRBV10-3
CAISAMEGFADTQYF
>17|TRBV5-1
CASSSGQFSSYNSPLHF
>17|TRBV7-2
CASSSFGLLSSYNEQFF
>14|TRBV20-1
CSASTGNSGNTIYF
>14|TRBV2
CASSEMNYNQPQHF
>15|TRBV12-5
CASGFGGASTDTQYF
>15|TRBV27
CASSLERDSNQPQHF
>15|TRBV7-2
CASSGGGQINEKLFF
>14|TRBV2
CASGGLAQGGELFF
>14|TRBV3-1/TRBV3-2
CASSLGQANQPQHF
>13|TRBV5-1
CASNTRGQETQYF
>14|TRBV5-1
CASSFGTGDQPQHF
>14|TRBV3-1/TRBV3-2
CASSPGGEIYEQYF
>16|TRBV15
CATSRLATGGGNEQFF
>15|TRBV27
CASKLGQALTDTQYF
>16|TRBV18
CASSPGPAGAGNEQFF
>14|TRBV6-5
CASRAGTGNQPQHF
>15|TRBV5-6
CASSLQGASVYGYTF
>14|TRBV7-7
CASSLGTTYNEQFF
>18|TRBV6-1
CASSESFNTPSYNSPLHF